This T cell receptor (beta chain) originates from a study of cytomegalovirus exposure and HLA in healthy donors (dated by TCRdb to the late 2010s). Concerning the study at large: The 700 or so repertoires of the first cohort and the 95 to 150 validation repertoires were produced on the same platform, according to a later analysis. The aim of the study was to test whether cataloging public T cell receptors could identify signatures of past pathogen exposure. To predict cytomegalovirus infection status, the study brought together high-throughput TCR immunosequencing, statistical association of individual TCRs with disease status, and machine learning. A separate validation cohort of roughly 130 different subjects was used in addition to the roughly 700-subject first cohort.

CDR1 and CDR2 were assigned from the germline V gene as MNHEY and SVGAGI. Compared with germline, V lacks 5 bases and J lacks 1 base; bases without a gene match: 4. Including cysteine and phenylalanine, the CDR3 has 14 amino acids. Of the read, only the CDR3 DNA is kept; its 42 bases are in frame from base 1. Comment on this clone: It lacks a known antigen. No base qualities exist here, and no much larger clone lies one base off it.

General study outcomes and caveats: According to the authors, the approach could potentially be generalized to other disease states and immunological phenotypes. The classifier was reported to diagnose cytomegalovirus status with high specificity and sensitivity in both the original cohort and the validation cohort. The study listed 164 TCR beta chains as associated with cytomegalovirus. Most TCR sequences were seen in very few donors, while some public TCRs were found in many individuals. A later analysis lacked HLA typing for the validation cohort, so it scored co-occurrence in that cohort across all 110 or so repertoires. A later analysis found that TCRs clustered in the first cohort also tended to co-occur in the roughly 120 validation repertoires, with roughly 95% of cluster scores above 0. In vitro tests confirmed that a few of the cytomegalovirus-associated TCR beta chains recognize cytomegalovirus antigens.

Separate from the roughly 700-subject first cohort, the validation cohort of some 130 subjects was the group to which the donors belonged. Libraries were constructed by the immunoSEQ multiplex PCR assay. Regarding the original processing steps: A statistical classification framework was built to diagnose cytomegalovirus status from the catalog of TCR beta chain sequences. The table comes from immuneACCESS by way of TCRdb, which keeps in-frame sequences with V and J called. Part of the clones is missing from these tables; in studies checked, under half for an unresolved V gene and the rest for unknown reasons. V and J calls and clone size are those listed in that table; D and trimming were worked out from the DNA. Here the sample has some 150,000 clones; roughly 86% occur a single time. 2% to 2.5% of the sample lies in the top ten.

Specimen: PBMCs. The TCR sequence derives from a human donor in good health. This chain is built from TRBV6-5 and TRBJ1-1; 7 nucleotides in the junction match TRBD1. CDR3 protein: CASSRQGGNTEAFF. In nucleotides, the sequence is TGTGCCAGCAGTCGACAGGGAGGGAACACTGAAGCTTTCTTT.